This TCR beta chain was identified during a study of shared T cell receptors in the human thymus. TCRdb keeps only in-frame clones here, not all; method: immunoSEQ multiplex PCR. The data show about 380,000 clones, around 93% seen once. J lost 5 bases, V lost 5 bases, and 5 bases had no gene match. The CDR3 spans 14 residues. Germline CDR1 is WNHNN and CDR2 is SYGVQD (reference sequence). The chain links TRBV10-1 to TRBJ1-1, with 10 bases fitting TRBD1. This clonotype originated in a human donor. The specimen sequenced was thymocytes. CDR3 coding DNA: TGCGCCAGCAGTTCCGACAGGGGGCTAACTGAAGCTTTCTTT. As protein: CASSSDRGLTEAFF.